This T cell receptor (beta chain) was captured by sequencing in a study of radiation and T cells in renal cell carcinoma. Overall study results and limits: From baseline, blood top tumor clonotypes peaked at 2 weeks post-radiation.

The method was immunoSEQ multiplex PCR; TCRdb's version includes in-frame clones alone and lacks a portion of them. The sample lists 120,000 or so clones, around four fifths seen once, with 1.5% to 2% in the top ten. CDR3 length: 16 residues. With V trimmed by 3 bases and J by 4 bases, 6 bases remained unmatched. CDR1 and CDR2 from the germline V gene are KGHSH and LQKENI. Regarding this clone: Its antigen is still unknown.

Specified time point: blood 2 weeks post-SBRT. Documented treatment: 15 Gy SBRT to primary tumor, nephrectomy 4 weeks later. The input for sequencing was blood, taken from a patient whose treatment included radiotherapy and nephrectomy. The chain joins TRBV18 to TRBJ2-3; 11 bases fit TRBD1. This receptor was taken from a woman aged 55-69 years with renal cell carcinoma. The CDR3 coding sequence is TGTGCCAGCTCACCTAGGACAGGGGGCAGATCAGATACGCAGTATTTT. Protein: CASSPRTGGRSDTQYF.